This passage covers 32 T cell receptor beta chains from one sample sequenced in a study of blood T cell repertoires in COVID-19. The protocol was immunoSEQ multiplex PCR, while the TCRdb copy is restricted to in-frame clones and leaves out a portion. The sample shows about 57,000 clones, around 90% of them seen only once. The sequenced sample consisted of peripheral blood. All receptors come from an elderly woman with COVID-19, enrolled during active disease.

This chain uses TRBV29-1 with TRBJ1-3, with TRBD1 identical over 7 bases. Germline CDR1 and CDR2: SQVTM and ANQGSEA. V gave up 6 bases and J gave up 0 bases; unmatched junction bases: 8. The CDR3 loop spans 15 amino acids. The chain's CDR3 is CSVADRRNSGNTIYF. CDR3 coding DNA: TGCAGCGTCGCGGACAGGAGGAACTCTGGAAACACCATATATTTT.

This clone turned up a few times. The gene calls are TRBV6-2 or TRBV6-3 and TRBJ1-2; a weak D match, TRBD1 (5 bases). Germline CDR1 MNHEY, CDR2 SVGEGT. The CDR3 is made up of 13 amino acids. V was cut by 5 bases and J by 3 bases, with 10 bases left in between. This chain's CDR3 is CASSPGTYYGYTF. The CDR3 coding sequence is TGTGCCAGCAGTCCCGGGACTTACTATGGCTACACCTTC.

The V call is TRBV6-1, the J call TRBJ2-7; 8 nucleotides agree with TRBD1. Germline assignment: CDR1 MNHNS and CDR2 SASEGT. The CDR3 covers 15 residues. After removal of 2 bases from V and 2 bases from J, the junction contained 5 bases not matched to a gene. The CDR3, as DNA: TGTGCCAGCAGTGAATACAGGGGGAGCACCTACGAGCAGTACTTC. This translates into CASSEYRGSTYEQYF.

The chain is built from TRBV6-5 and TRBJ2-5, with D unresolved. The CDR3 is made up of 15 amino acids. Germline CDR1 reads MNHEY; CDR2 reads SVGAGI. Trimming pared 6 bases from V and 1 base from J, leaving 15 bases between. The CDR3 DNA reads TGTGCCAGCAGGTTAATGACAATCGGCCAAGAGACCCAGTACTTC. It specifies CASRLMTIGQETQYF.

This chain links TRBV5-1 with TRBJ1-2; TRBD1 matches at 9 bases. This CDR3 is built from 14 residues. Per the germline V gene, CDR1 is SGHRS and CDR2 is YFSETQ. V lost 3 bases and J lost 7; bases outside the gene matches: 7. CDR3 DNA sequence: TGCGCCAGCAGCTCCGGGACAGGGATAGGTGGCTACACCTTC. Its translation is CASSSGTGIGGYTF.

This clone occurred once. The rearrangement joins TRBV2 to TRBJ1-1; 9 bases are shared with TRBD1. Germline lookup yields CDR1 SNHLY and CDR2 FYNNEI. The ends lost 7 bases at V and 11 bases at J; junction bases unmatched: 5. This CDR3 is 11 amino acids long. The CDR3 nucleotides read TGTGCCAGCACCTGGACAGGGGTGGCTTTCTTT. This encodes CASTWTGVAFF.

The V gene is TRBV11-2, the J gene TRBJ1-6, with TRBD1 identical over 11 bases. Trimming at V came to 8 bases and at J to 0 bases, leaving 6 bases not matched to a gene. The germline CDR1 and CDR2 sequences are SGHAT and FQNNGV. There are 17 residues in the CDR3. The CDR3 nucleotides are TGTGCCAGCGGACAGGGGGCCAGGAGCTCCTATAATTCACCCCTCCACTTT. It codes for CASGQGARSSYNSPLHF.

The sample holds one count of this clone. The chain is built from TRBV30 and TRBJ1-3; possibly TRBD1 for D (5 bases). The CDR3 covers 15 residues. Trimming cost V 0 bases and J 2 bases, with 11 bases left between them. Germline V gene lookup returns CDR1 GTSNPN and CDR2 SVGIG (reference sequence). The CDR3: CAWSVPTVTGNTIYF. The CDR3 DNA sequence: TGTGCCTGGAGTGTCCCGACAGTGACTGGAAACACCATATATTTT.

CDR3 amino acids: CASRATGTTEAFF. The CDR3 DNA sequence: TGTGCCAGCAGGGCGACAGGGACCACTGAAGCTTTCTTT. V is TRBV12-3 or TRBV12-4 and J is TRBJ1-1; 7 bases are a match to TRBD1. V lost 6 bases and J lost 4; bases outside the gene matches: 5. The CDR3 runs 13 residues.

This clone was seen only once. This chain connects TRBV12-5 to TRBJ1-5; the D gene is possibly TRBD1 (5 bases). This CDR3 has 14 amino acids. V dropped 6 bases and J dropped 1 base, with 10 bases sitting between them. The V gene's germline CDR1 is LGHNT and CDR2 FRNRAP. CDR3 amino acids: CASGPDRSNQPQHF. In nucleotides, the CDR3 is TGTGCTAGTGGCCCCGACAGAAGCAATCAGCCCCAGCATTTT.

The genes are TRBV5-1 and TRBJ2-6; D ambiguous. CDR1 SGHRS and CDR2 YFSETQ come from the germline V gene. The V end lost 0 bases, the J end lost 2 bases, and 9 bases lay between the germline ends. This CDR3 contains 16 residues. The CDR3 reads CASSLGDVAGANVLTF. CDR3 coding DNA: TGCGCCAGCAGCTTGGGCGATGTGGCTGGGGCCAACGTCCTGACTTTC. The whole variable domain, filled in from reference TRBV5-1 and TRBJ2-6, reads KAGVTQTPRYLIKTRGQQVTLSCSPISGHRSVSWYQQTPGQGLQFLFEYFSETQRNKGNFPGRFSGRQFSNSRSEMNVSTLELGDSALYLCASSLGDVAGANVLTFGAGSRLTVL.

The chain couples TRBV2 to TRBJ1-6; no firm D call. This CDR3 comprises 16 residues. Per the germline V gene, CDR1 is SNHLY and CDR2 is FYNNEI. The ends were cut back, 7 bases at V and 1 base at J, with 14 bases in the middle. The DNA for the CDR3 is TGTGCCAGCACCGGCGGGATGGGGTCCTATAATTCACCCCTCCACTTT. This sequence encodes CASTGGMGSYNSPLHF.

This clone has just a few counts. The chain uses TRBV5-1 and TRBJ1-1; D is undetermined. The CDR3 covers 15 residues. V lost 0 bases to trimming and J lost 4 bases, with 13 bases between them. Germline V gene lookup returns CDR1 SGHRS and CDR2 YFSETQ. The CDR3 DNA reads TGCGCCAGCAGCTTGGCCGGGTTTCTTGGCACTGAAGCTTTCTTT. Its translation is CASSLAGFLGTEAFF. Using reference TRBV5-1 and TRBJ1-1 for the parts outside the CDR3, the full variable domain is KAGVTQTPRYLIKTRGQQVTLSCSPISGHRSVSWYQQTPGQGLQFLFEYFSETQRNKGNFPGRFSGRQFSNSRSEMNVSTLELGDSALYLCASSLAGFLGTEAFFGQGTRLTVV.

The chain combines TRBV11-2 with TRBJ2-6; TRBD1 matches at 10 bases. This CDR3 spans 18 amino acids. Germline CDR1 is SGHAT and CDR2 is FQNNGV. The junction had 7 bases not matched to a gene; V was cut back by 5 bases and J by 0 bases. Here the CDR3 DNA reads TGTGCCAGCAGCAAGGGACAGGGGAAGATCTCTGGGGCCAACGTCCTGACTTTC. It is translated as CASSKGQGKISGANVLTF.

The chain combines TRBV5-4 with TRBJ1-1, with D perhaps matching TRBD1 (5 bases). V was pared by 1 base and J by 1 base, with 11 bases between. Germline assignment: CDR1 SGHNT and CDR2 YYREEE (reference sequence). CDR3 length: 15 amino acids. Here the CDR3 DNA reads TGTGCCAGCAGCTTGCCGCTCGGGGGGAACACTGAAGCTTTCTTT. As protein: CASSLPLGGNTEAFF.

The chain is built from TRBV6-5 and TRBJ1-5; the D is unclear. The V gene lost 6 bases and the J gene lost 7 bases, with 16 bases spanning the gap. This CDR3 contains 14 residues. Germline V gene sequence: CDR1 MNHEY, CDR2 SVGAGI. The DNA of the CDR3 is TGTGCCAGCAGGCAGTCCGGAGCCCGCCAGCCCCAGCATTTT. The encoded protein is CASRQSGARQPQHF.

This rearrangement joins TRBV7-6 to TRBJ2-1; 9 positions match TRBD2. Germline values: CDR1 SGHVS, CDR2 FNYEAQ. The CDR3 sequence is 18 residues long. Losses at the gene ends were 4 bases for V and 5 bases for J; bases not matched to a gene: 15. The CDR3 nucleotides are TGTGCCAGCAGCTCCGCAGGGGAGCGGGGGGTCGTTGACAATGAGCAGTTCTTC. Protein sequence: CASSSAGERGVVDNEQFF.

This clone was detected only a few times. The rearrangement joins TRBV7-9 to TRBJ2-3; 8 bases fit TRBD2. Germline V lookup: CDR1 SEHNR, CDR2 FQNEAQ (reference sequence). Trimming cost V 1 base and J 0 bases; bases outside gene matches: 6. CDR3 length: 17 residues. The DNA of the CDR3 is TGTGCCAGCAGCTTAGTGGCGGGGGGCCCTAGCACAGATACGCAGTATTTT. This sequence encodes CASSLVAGGPSTDTQYF.

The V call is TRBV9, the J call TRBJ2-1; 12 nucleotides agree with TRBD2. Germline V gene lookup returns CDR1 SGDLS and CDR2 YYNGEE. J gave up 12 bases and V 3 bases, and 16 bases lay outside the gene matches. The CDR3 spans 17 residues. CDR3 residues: CASSGGLAGPLPGGQFF. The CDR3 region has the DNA TGTGCCAGCAGCGGAGGACTAGCGGGGCCACTACCCGGGGGGCAGTTCTTC. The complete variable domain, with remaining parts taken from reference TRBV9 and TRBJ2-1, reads DSGVTQTPKHLITATGQRVTLRCSPRSGDLSVYWYQQSLDQGLQFLIQYYNGEERAKGNILERFSAQQFPDLHSELNLSSLELGDSALYFCASSGGLAGPLPGGQFFGPGTRLTVL.

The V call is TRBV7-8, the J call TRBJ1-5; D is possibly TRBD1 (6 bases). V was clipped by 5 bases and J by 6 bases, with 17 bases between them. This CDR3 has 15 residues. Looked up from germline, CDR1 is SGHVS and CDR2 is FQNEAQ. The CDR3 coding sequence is TGTGCCAGCAGCCCGGGACATACCCAGGGTCAGCCCCAGCATTTT. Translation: CASSPGHTQGQPQHF.

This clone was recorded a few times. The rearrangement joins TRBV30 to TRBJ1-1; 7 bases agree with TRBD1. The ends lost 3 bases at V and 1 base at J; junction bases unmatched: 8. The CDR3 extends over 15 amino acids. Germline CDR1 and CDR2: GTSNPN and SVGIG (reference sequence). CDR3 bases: TGTGCCTGGAGGCCCCCGGGACAGTGGAACACTGAAGCTTTCTTT. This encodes CAWRPPGQWNTEAFF.

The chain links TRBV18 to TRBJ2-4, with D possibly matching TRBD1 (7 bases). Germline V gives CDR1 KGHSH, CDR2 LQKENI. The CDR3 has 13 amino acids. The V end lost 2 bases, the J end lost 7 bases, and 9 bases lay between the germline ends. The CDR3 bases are TGTGCCAGCTCACCAGCGGGACAGAACATTCAGTACTTC. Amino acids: CASSPAGQNIQYF.

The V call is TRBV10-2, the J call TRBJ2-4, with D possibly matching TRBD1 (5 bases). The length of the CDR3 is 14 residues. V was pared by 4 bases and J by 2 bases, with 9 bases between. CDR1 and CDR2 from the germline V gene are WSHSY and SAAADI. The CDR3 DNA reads TGCGCCAGCAGTGGACAGTCAACCAAAAACATTCAGTACTTC. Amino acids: CASSGQSTKNIQYF.

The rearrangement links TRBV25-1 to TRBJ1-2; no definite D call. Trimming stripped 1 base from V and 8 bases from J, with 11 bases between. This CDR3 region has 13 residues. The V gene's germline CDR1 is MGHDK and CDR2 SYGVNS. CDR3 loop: CASSESGVLGYTF. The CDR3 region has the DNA TGTGCCAGCAGTGAATCCGGGGTCTTGGGCTACACCTTC.

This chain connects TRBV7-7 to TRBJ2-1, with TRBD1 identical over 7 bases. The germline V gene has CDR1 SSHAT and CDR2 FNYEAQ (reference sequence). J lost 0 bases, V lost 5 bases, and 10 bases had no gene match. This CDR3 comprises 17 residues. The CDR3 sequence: CASSRDRVLGSYNEQFF. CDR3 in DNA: TGTGCCAGCAGCCGAGACAGGGTTTTAGGCTCCTACAATGAGCAGTTCTTC.

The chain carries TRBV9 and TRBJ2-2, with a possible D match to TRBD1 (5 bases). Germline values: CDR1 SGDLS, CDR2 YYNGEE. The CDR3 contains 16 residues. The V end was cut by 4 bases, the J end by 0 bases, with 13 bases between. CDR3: CASSPFGQPNTGELFF. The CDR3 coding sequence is TGTGCCAGCAGCCCCTTTGGACAACCGAACACCGGGGAGCTGTTTTTT. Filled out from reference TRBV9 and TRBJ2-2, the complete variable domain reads DSGVTQTPKHLITATGQRVTLRCSPRSGDLSVYWYQQSLDQGLQFLIQYYNGEERAKGNILERFSAQQFPDLHSELNLSSLELGDSALYFCASSPFGQPNTGELFFGEGSRLTVL.

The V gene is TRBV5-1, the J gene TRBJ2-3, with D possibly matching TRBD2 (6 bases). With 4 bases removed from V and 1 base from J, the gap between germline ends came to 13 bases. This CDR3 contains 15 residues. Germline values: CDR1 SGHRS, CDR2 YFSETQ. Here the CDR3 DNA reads TGCGCCAGCAGCGAGGGACTTTCTCGCACAGATACGCAGTATTTT. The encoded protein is CASSEGLSRTDTQYF.

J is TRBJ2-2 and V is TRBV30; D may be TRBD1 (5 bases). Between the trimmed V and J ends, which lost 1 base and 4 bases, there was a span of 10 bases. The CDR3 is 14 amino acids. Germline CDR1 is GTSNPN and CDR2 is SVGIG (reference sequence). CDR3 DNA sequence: TGTGCCTGGAGTGCAGGGCCGAGCACCGGGGAGCTGTTTTTT. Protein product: CAWSAGPSTGELFF.

CDR3 region: CASRPGPEGTEAFF. The CDR3, as DNA: TGCGCCAGCAGGCCTGGTCCCGAGGGAACTGAAGCTTTCTTT. This chain uses TRBV5-1 with TRBJ1-1; D is unclear. Per germline, CDR1 SGHRS and CDR2 YFSETQ. The V end was cut by 5 bases, the J end by 5 bases, with 16 bases between. The CDR3 consists of 14 residues.

For the CDR3, the DNA is TGTGCCAGCAGCGCCGGCCCAGGGGTCACAGATACGCAGTATTTT. Translated, it gives CASSAGPGVTDTQYF. The gene calls are TRBV25-1 and TRBJ2-3, with D maybe TRBD1 (6 bases). This CDR3 contains 15 residues. Germline V gives CDR1 MGHDK, CDR2 SYGVNS. V lost 6 bases and J lost 2, with 15 bases in between.

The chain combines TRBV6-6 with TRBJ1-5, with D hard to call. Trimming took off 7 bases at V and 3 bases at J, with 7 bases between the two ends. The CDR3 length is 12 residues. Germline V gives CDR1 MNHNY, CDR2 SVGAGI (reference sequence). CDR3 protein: CASTPVNQPQHF. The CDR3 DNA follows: TGTGCCAGCACCCCGGTCAATCAGCCCCAGCATTTT.

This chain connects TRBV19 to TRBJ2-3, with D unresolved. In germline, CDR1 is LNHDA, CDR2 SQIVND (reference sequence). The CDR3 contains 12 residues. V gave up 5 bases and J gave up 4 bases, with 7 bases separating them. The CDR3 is CASSDFADTQYF. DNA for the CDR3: TGTGCCAGTAGTGACTTCGCAGATACGCAGTATTTT.